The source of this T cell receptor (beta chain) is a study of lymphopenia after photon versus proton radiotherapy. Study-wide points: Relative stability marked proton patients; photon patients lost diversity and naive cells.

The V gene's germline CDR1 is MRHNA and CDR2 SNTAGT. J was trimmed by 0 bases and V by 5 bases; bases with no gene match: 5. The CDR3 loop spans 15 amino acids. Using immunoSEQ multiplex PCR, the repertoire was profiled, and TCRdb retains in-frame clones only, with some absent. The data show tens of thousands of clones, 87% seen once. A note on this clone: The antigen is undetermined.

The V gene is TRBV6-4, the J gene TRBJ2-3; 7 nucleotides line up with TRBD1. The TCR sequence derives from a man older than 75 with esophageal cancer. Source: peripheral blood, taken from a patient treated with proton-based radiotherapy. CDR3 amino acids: CASSRGQPSTDTQYF. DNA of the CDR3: TGTGCCAGCAGTCGGGGACAGCCGAGCACAGATACGCAGTATTTT.